This TCR beta chain stems from a study of blood T cell repertoires in COVID-19. The CDR3 contains 16 residues. V shed 3 bases and J shed 4 bases, with 15 bases lying between them. CDR1 is SGHDN and CDR2 is FVKESK in the germline V gene. Produced via immunoSEQ multiplex PCR; TCRdb's table is partial and in-frame only. The data show about 160,000 clones, more than 65% seen once. The J gene is TRBJ1-4, the V gene TRBV14, with D perhaps TRBD1 (6 bases). Specimen: PBMCs or T cells enriched from blood (not recorded which). This TCR came from a man between 60 and 75 years old who had recovered from COVID-19. The CDR3 loop is CASSQVRTASNEKLFF. In nucleotides, the CDR3 is TGTGCCAGCAGCCAGGTTCGGACAGCCAGTAATGAAAAACTGTTTTTT. Full variable domain (outside the CDR3, taken from reference TRBV14 and TRBJ1-4): EAGVTQFPSHSVIEKGQTVTLRCDPISGHDNLYWYRRVMGKEIKFLLHFVKESKQDESGMPNNRFLAERTGGTYSTLKVQPAELEDSGVYFCASSQVRTASNEKLFFGSGTQLSVL.